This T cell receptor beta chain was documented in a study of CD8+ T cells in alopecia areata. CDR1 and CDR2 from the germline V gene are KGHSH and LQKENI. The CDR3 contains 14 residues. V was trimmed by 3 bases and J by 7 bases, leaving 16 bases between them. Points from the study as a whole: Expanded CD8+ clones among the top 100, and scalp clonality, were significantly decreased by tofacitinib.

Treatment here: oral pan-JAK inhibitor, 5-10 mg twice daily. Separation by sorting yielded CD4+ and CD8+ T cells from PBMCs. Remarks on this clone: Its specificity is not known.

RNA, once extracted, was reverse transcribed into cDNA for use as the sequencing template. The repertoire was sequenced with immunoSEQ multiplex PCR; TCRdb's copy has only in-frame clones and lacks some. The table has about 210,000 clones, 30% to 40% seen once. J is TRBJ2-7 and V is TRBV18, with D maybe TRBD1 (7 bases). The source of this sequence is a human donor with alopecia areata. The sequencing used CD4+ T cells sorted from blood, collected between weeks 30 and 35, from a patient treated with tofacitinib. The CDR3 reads CASSPGQGEEEQYF. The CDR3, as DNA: TGTGCCAGCTCACCGGGGCAGGGGGAGGAAGAGCAGTACTTC.